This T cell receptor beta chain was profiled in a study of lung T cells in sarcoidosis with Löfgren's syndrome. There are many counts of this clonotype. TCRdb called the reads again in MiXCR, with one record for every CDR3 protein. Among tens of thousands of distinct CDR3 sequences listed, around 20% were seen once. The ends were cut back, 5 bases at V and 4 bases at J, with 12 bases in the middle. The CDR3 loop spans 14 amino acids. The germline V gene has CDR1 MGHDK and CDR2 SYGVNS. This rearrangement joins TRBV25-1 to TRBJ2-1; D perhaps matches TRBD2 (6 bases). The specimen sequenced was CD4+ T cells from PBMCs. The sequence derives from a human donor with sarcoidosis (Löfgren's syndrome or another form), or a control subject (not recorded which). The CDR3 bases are TGTGCCAGCAGTCGGGACTCCAGATACAATGAGCAGTTCTTC. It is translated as CASSRDSRYNEQFF. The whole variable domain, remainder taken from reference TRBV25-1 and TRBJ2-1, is EADIYQTPRYLVIGTGKKITLECSQTMGHDKMYWYQQDPGMELHLIHYSYGVNSTEKGDLSSESTVSRIRTEHFPLTLESARPSHTSQYLCASSRDSRYNEQFFGPGTRLTVL.